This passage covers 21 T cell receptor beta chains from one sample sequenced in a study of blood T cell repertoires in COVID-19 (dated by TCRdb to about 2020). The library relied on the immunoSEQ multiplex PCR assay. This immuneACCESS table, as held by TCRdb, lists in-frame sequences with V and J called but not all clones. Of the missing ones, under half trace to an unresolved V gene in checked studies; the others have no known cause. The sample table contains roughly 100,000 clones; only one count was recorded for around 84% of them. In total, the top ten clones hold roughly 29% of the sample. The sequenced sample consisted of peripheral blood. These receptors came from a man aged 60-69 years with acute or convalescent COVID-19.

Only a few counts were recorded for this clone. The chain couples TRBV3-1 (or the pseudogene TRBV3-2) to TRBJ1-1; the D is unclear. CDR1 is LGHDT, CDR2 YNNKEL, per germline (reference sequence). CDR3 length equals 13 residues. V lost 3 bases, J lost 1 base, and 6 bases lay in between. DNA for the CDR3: TGTGCCAGCAGCCATCTGTGGAACACTGAAGCTTTCTTT. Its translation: CASSHLWNTEAFF.

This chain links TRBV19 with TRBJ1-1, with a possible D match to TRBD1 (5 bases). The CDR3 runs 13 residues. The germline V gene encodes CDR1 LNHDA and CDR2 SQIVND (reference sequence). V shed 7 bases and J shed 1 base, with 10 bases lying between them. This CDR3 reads CASNNRWNTEAFF. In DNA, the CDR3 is TGTGCCAGTAATAACAGGTGGAACACTGAAGCTTTCTTT.

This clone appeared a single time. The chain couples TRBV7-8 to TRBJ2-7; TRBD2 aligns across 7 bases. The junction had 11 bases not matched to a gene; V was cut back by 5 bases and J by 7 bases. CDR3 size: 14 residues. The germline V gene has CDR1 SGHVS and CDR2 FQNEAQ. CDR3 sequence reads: CASSPLIGGSEQYF. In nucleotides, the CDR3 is TGTGCCAGCAGCCCCCTAATTGGCGGGAGTGAGCAGTACTTC. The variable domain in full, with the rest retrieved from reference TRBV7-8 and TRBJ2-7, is GAGVSQSPRYKVAKRGQDVALRCDPISGHVSLFWYQQALGQGPEFLTYFQNEAQLDKSGLPSDRFFAERPEGSVSTLKIQRTQQEDSAVYLCASSPLIGGSEQYFGPGTRLTVT.

The CDR3 nucleotides are TGCGCCAGCAGCTTGCGTGGGCGGAACACCGGGGAGCTGTTTTTT. Translated, it gives CASSLRGRNTGELFF. The J gene is TRBJ2-2, the V gene TRBV5-1; D not resolved. V shed 1 base and J shed 1 base, with 8 bases lying between them. The CDR3 runs 15 residues. Germline V gives CDR1 SGHRS, CDR2 YFSETQ.

This chain's CDR3 is CASSLYGGRLESTDTQYF. The CDR3 DNA sequence: TGTGCCAGCAGTTTATATGGCGGGAGGTTGGAGAGCACAGATACGCAGTATTTT. The chain uses TRBV28 and TRBJ2-3, with 8 bases identical to TRBD2. The V gene end was trimmed by 1 base and the J gene end by 0 bases; junction bases not matched to a gene: 9. From germline, CDR1 is MDHEN and CDR2 SYDVKM. The CDR3 covers 18 residues.

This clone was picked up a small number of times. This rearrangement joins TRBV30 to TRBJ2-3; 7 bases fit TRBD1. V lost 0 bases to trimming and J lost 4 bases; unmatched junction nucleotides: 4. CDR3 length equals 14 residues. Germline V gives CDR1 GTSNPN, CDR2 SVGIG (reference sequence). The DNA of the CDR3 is TGTGCCTGGAGTGTGGGACAGATCGCAGATACGCAGTATTTT. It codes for CAWSVGQIADTQYF.

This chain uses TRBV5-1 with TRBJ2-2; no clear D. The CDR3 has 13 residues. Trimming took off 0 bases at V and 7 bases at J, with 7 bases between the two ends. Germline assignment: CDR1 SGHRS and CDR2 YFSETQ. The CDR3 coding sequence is TGCGCCAGCAGCTTGGACAGTAGCGGGGAGCTGTTTTTT. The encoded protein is CASSLDSSGELFF. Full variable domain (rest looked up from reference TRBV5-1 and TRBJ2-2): KAGVTQTPRYLIKTRGQQVTLSCSPISGHRSVSWYQQTPGQGLQFLFEYFSETQRNKGNFPGRFSGRQFSNSRSEMNVSTLELGDSALYLCASSLDSSGELFFGEGSRLTVL.

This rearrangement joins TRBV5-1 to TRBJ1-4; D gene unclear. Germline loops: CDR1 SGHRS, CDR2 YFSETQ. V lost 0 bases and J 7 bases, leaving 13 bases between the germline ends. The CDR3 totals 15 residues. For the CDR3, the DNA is TGCGCCAGCAGCTTGGGGCGGGAGGAGTTTGAAAAACTGTTTTTT. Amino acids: CASSLGREEFEKLFF.

DNA of the CDR3: TGTGCCAGCAGTCATAGCGGGGTGGCGTCAAACTATGGCTACACCTTC. Protein: CASSHSGVASNYGYTF. The chain has TRBV9 and TRBJ1-2, with D unclear. CDR1 is SGDLS and CDR2 is YYNGEE in the germline V gene. The CDR3 sequence is 16 residues long. Trimming removed 5 bases at V and 2 bases at J, with 19 bases between.

The CDR3 nucleotides read TGTGCCAGCAGTTACGACAGGGATGTTTTTGGAAACACCATATATTTT. Translation: CASSYDRDVFGNTIYF. The chain employs TRBV6-5 and TRBJ1-3; TRBD1 agrees at 7 bases. Germline CDR1 reads MNHEY; CDR2 reads SVGAGI. With V trimmed by 2 bases and J by 3 bases, 7 bases remained unmatched. The CDR3 has 16 amino acids.

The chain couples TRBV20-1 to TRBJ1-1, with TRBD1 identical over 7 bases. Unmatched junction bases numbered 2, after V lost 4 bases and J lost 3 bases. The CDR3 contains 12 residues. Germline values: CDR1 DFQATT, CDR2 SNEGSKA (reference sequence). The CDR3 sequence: CSATDRDTEAFF. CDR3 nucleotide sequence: TGCAGTGCTACTGACAGGGACACTGAAGCTTTCTTT.

CDR3 sequence: CASSFRQKETQYF. For the CDR3, the DNA is TGCGCCAGCAGCTTTAGACAGAAAGAGACCCAGTACTTC. The chain uses TRBV5-1 and TRBJ2-5; a possible D gene is TRBD1 (5 bases). The V and J ends lost 2 bases and 3 bases respectively, with 8 bases between them. This CDR3 comprises 13 residues. Germline CDR1 is SGHRS and CDR2 is YFSETQ. Looking up the rest from reference TRBV5-1 and TRBJ2-5 gives the full variable domain: KAGVTQTPRYLIKTRGQQVTLSCSPISGHRSVSWYQQTPGQGLQFLFEYFSETQRNKGNFPGRFSGRQFSNSRSEMNVSTLELGDSALYLCASSFRQKETQYFGPGTRLLVL.

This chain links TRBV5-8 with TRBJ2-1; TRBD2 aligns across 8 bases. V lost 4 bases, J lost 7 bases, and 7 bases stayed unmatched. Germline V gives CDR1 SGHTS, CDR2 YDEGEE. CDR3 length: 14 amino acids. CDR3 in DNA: TGTGCCAGCAGCATAAGAAGCGGGAGTAATGAGCAGTTCTTC. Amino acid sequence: CASSIRSGSNEQFF.

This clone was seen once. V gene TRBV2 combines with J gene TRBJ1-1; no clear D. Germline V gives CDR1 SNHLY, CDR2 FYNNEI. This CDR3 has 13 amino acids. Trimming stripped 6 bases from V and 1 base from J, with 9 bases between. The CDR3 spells CASSFTRNTEAFF. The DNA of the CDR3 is TGTGCCAGCAGCTTTACACGGAACACTGAAGCTTTCTTT.

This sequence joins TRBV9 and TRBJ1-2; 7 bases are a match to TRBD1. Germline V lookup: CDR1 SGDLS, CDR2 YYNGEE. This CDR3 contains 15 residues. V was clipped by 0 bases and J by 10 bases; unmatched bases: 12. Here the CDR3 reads CASSVAVTGADVYTF. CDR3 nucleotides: TGTGCCAGCAGCGTAGCTGTCACAGGGGCGGATGTCTACACCTTC.

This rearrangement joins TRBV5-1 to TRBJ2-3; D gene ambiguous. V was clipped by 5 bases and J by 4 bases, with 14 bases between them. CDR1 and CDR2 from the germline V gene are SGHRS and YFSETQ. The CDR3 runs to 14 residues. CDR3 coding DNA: TGCGCCAGCAGTTTAGACCGCGCGGCAGATACGCAGTATTTT. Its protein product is CASSLDRAADTQYF.

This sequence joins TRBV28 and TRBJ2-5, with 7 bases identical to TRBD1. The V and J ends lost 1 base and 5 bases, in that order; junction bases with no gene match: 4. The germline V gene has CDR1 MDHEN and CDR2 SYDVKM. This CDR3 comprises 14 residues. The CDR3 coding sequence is TGTGCCAGCAGTTTATTAGGGGGCGCGGAGACCCAGTACTTC. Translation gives CASSLLGGAETQYF.

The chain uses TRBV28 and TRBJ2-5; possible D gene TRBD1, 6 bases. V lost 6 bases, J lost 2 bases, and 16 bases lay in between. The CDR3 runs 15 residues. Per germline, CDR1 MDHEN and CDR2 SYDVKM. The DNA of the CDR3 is TGTGCCAGCAGCCGGATTACAGGGATTCAAGAGACCCAGTACTTC. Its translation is CASSRITGIQETQYF.

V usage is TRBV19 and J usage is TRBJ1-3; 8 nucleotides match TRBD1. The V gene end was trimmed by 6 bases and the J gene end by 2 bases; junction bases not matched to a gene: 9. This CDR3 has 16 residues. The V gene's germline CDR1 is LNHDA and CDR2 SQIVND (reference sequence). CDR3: CASSLLRRGPGNTIYF. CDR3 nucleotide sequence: TGTGCCAGTAGCCTCTTACGCAGGGGGCCTGGAAACACCATATATTTT. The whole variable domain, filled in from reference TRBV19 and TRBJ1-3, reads DGGITQSPKYLFRKEGQNVTLSCEQNLNHDAMYWYRQDPGQGLRLIYYSQIVNDFQKGDIAEGYSVSREKKESFPLTVTSAQKNPTAFYLCASSLLRRGPGNTIYFGEGSWLTVV.

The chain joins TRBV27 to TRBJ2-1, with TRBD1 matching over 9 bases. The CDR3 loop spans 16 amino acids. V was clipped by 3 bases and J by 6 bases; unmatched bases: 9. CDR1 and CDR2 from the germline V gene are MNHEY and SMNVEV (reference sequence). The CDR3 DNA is TGTGCCAGCAGTTTGCTCTCCGGGACAGGGCTCAATGAGCAGTTCTTC. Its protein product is CASSLLSGTGLNEQFF.

This CDR3 reads CASRAGTSNTGELFF. In DNA form, the CDR3 reads TGTGCCAGCAGGGCCGGGACTTCGAACACCGGGGAGCTGTTTTTT. This chain links TRBV2 with TRBJ2-2; maybe TRBD2 (6 bases). V was clipped by 6 bases and J by 0 bases, with 11 bases between them. The CDR3 contains 15 residues. The germline CDR1 and CDR2 sequences are SNHLY and FYNNEI.